These 13 T cell receptor beta chains were all obtained from the same sample, sequenced in a study of CD8 T cells in ankylosing spondylitis (dated by TCRdb to about 2017). The method was 5' RACE. Sequencing took place on an Illumina HiSeq 2500. In-frame beta chains were kept once TCRdb had trimmed the public reads at Q25 with fastp and called clones with MiXCR. Under each unique CDR3 protein, matching rows form one entry showing the most common genes and DNA. The sample yields roughly 42,000 distinct CDR3 sequences; approximately 2.6% were counted once. The top ten hold roughly 4.4% of the sample. What was sequenced was blood, either unsorted or a sorted T cell fraction (not recorded which). All receptors derive from a male donor with ankylosing spondylitis or in good health (not recorded which).

The sample holds many counts of this clonotype. This chain connects TRBV9 to TRBJ2-7; D is perhaps TRBD2 (6 bases). The germline V gene has CDR1 SGDLS and CDR2 YYNGEE. The CDR3 sequence is 16 residues long. V dropped 0 bases and J dropped 6 bases, with 19 bases sitting between them. This chain's CDR3 is CASSVGGMPGAVEQYF. CDR3 in DNA: TGTGCCAGCAGCGTAGGGGGGATGCCGGGAGCTGTCGAGCAGTACTTC.

This clonotype was observed many times. The gene calls are TRBV9 and TRBJ2-1; 8 nucleotides match TRBD2. The CDR3 length is 16 residues. Germline trimming cut 0 bases from V and 3 bases from J; bases unmatched to any gene: 5. The V gene's germline CDR1 is SGDLS and CDR2 YYNGEE. The CDR3 loop is CASSVEPSGLYNEQFF. CDR3 nucleotide sequence: TGTGCCAGCAGCGTAGAGCCTAGCGGGCTCTACAATGAGCAGTTCTTC.

This clonotype has a count of ten or more. The genes are TRBV9 and TRBJ1-1; possibly TRBD1 for D (5 bases). Trimming removed 4 bases from V and 11 bases from J, with 15 bases in between. Germline V gene lookup returns CDR1 SGDLS and CDR2 YYNGEE. The CDR3 contains 12 residues. The DNA for the CDR3 is TGTGCCAGCAGCCCCCGTGGGGGTGCGGCTTTCTTT. It yields the protein CASSPRGGAAFF.

This clonotype was observed many times. This chain connects TRBV9 to TRBJ2-1, with D hard to call. This CDR3 region has 13 residues. CDR1 SGDLS and CDR2 YYNGEE come from the germline V gene. V was shortened by 5 bases and J by 2 bases, with 8 bases between the two germline ends. CDR3 amino acids: CASSYSPYNEQFF. The CDR3 nucleotides are TGTGCCAGCAGTTACAGCCCCTACAATGAGCAGTTCTTC.

This clonotype was counted ten times or more. This chain connects TRBV9 to TRBJ1-1; the D is unclear. Germline assignment: CDR1 SGDLS and CDR2 YYNGEE. There are 14 residues in the CDR3. Deletions cut 4 bases from V and 0 bases from J, with 10 bases between. The CDR3: CASSPLPMNTEAFF. The CDR3, as DNA: TGTGCCAGCAGCCCCCTTCCTATGAACACTGAAGCTTTCTTT.

This clonotype was picked up many times. The chain has TRBV9 and TRBJ2-2; 9 bases match TRBD2. The CDR3 is 19 amino acids. V lost 4 bases to trimming and J lost 6 bases; unmatched junction nucleotides: 19. Per germline, CDR1 SGDLS and CDR2 YYNGEE. This chain's CDR3 is CASSFETLFSAGGAGELFF. As DNA, the CDR3 is TGTGCCAGCAGCTTCGAAACCCTCTTTTCAGCGGGAGGAGCCGGGGAGCTGTTTTTT.

This clonotype was seen a handful of times. The chain couples TRBV5-1 to TRBJ1-1; D possibly corresponds to TRBD1 (6 bases). Trimming removed 0 bases at V and 1 base at J, with 16 bases between. This CDR3 is built from 17 residues. Germline CDR1 is SGHRS and CDR2 is YFSETQ. DNA for the CDR3: TGCGCCAGCAGCTTGGGAGATCTGTGGGACACGAACACTGAAGCTTTCTTT. This translates into CASSLGDLWDTNTEAFF.

This clonotype has ten or more counts. The chain combines TRBV9 with TRBJ2-2; maybe TRBD2 (6 bases). The length of the CDR3 is 15 residues. Germline V gene sequence: CDR1 SGDLS, CDR2 YYNGEE. Trimming shortened V by 0 bases and J by 5 bases, and 11 bases separated the two germline ends. The CDR3 protein is CASSVGQTRTGELFF. CDR3 bases: TGTGCCAGCAGCGTAGGACAGACTAGGACCGGGGAGCTGTTTTTT.

This clonotype occurred many times. V usage is TRBV9 and J usage is TRBJ2-3, with D unclear. Per the germline V gene, CDR1 is SGDLS and CDR2 is YYNGEE. The CDR3 has 13 residues. Trimming removed 1 base at V and 4 bases at J, with 7 bases between. In nucleotides, the CDR3 is TGTGCCAGCAGCGTATCCTTCCCAGATACGCAGTATTTT. This gives the protein CASSVSFPDTQYF.

This clonotype was seen at least ten times. The chain recombines TRBV9 with TRBJ1-1; no definite D call. The CDR3 is made up of 12 amino acids. Trimming removed 1 base at V and 3 bases at J, with 4 bases between. Germline assignment: CDR1 SGDLS and CDR2 YYNGEE. In DNA, the CDR3 is TGTGCCAGCAGCGTATGGGACACTGAAGCTTTCTTT. Amino acid sequence: CASSVWDTEAFF.

There are many counts of this clonotype. J is TRBJ2-1 and V is TRBV9; possibly TRBD2 for D (5 bases). The V end lost 4 bases, the J end lost 0 bases, and 11 bases lay between the germline ends. Germline CDR1 SGDLS, CDR2 YYNGEE. The CDR3 runs 15 residues. CDR3 protein: CASSPGGFSYNEQFF. The CDR3 coding sequence is TGTGCCAGCAGCCCCGGAGGCTTCTCCTACAATGAGCAGTTCTTC. Full variable domain (remainder filled in from reference TRBV9 and TRBJ2-1): DSGVTQTPKHLITATGQRVTLRCSPRSGDLSVYWYQQSLDQGLQFLIQYYNGEERAKGNILERFSAQQFPDLHSELNLSSLELGDSALYFCASSPGGFSYNEQFFGPGTRLTVL.

The rearrangement links TRBV9 to TRBJ2-7; 12 bases match TRBD2. Trimming cost V 1 base and J 6 bases; bases outside gene matches: 5. Germline CDR1 and CDR2: SGDLS and YYNGEE. This CDR3 contains 15 residues. In DNA, the CDR3 is TGTGCCAGCAGCGTACAACTAGCGGGAGGAGGCGAGCAGTACTTC. Translating gives CASSVQLAGGGEQYF.

The chain uses TRBV12-3 or TRBV12-4 and TRBJ2-5; D is uncertain. The length of the CDR3 is 19 residues. The V gene lost 11 bases and the J gene lost 3 bases, with 34 bases spanning the gap. The CDR3 region is CACCLPRAVAWGRKETQYF. DNA of the CDR3: TGTGCCTGCTGTCTTCCCCGCGCCGTGGCTTGGGGAAGGAAAGAGACCCAGTACTTC.